This T cell receptor (beta chain) was found in a study of neoadjuvant anti-PD-1 for oral cavity cancer listed by TCRdb under 2021. With regard to the full study: Three to four biweekly doses of nivolumab at 3 mg/kg were mostly administered to patients before curative-intent surgical resection. For patients who did not progress, a fourth nivolumab dose was given around day 43, followed by definitive surgical resection on days 50-56. Under RECIST 1.1, a patient counted as a responder if showing complete response, partial response or stable disease, and as a non-responder if showing progression. There were 11 to 13 patients in the parent correlative cohort, and the response rate was approximately 36%.

The CDR3 starts with the cysteine, ends with the phenylalanine, and has 14 residues. Kept here is only the CDR3 DNA, which spans 42 bases and is read in frame from base 1. The germline V gene specifies SGHTA as CDR1 and FQGTGA as CDR2. Trimming costs V 0 bases and J 0 bases, and their ends lie 6 bases apart. The time point tag for this specimen amounts to: after neoadjuvant nivolumab, at surgical resection. The patients had newly diagnosed stage II-IVA oral cavity squamous cell carcinoma and had not received any prior systemic or radiation treatment. The cohort consisted of patients with HPV-negative, locally advanced oral cavity squamous cell carcinoma. Peripheral blood mononuclear cells were analyzed directly and were not maintained or expanded in culture. Samples were obtained from a longitudinal correlative study of a single-arm phase II trial of neoadjuvant nivolumab in oral cavity squamous cell carcinoma. Subject-matched pre- and post-treatment PBMCs and tumors from three responders and three non-responders were subjected to genomic DNA-based TCRbeta sequencing. Peripheral blood mononuclear cells were collected before nivolumab treatment and were collected again after treatment, at the time of surgery. Genomic DNA was isolated from PBMCs using the Maxwell RSC DNA from Cells kit.

Here is what the overall study found, with its caveats: After neoadjuvant nivolumab, significantly higher T cell clonality (Gini index) was found within PBMCs in non-responders than in responders. Only a few patients per response group were included in the TCR analyses, and the authors called for validation in larger cohorts. A higher pretreatment blood Treg/Th17 ratio correlated with both higher pretreatment blood TCRbeta clonality and lower post-treatment tumor TCRbeta clonality.

As concerns this clone: Its antigen target is currently unknown. The input lacks base qualities; no much larger clone sits a single base away.

For deep sequencing, each PBMC sample was run in six replicates, with libraries mostly built from 480 ng of input genomic DNA. The immunoSEQ hsTCRbeta kit was used to prepare TCRbeta libraries, following the manufacturer's instructions. An Illumina NovaSeq 6000 S4 flow cell was used to sequence the final libraries, which had first been combined to 3 nM. The authors processed their data as follows. Raw data preprocessing and quality control were performed with the immunoSEQ Analyzer. The analysis was restricted to productive rearrangements, with each unique CDR3 amino acid sequence defining a clonotype. Using the R package tcR, the researchers computed the Gini-Simpson index as their estimate of repertoire clonality. Student's t test was used to compare Gini indices, while Pearson correlation assessed associations with tumor size change. TCRdb limited this immuneACCESS table to in-frame rearrangements with V and J called. A share of clones is missing; checked studies link under half to unresolved V genes, and the rest is unexplained. Clonal size and the V and J genes are those of that table, whereas D and trimming came from the DNA. Counted in this sample were some 15,000 clones; roughly three quarters of them appeared once. Approximately 2.3% of the sample comes from the top ten.

The starting material was PBMCs, obtained after nivolumab (anti-PD-1) treatment. This receptor chain uses TRBV7-3 and TRBJ2-7, with TRBD2 as a weak D call on 5 bases. This sequence was found in a person aged 40 to 85 with oral cavity squamous cell carcinoma. The DNA reads TGTGCCAGCAGCTTAACAGGGAGCTCCTACGAGCAGTACTTC. The translation is CASSLTGSSYEQYF.